This T cell receptor delta chain was observed in a study of gamma-delta chains in newborns, infants, children. About the study: Microbial exposure reportedly drives polyclonal innate γδ T cell expansion after birth.

TCRdb repeated clone calling on the reads with CATT. The data hold about 4,200 delta-chain clones, with approximately 14% observed a single time. Sample share makes this clone medium-sized. Additional DNA sequences in this sample encode the identical CDR3. The length of the CDR3 is 19 residues. The ends lost 0 bases at V and 0 bases at J; junction bases unmatched: 12. Germline values: CDR1 TSWWSYY, CDR2 QGS. This TCR was recovered from a child who was a newborn, infant or young child, either healthy, febrile or measles-vaccinated (not recorded which). Sequencing used blood. This rearrangement joins TRDV1 to TRDJ1, with TRDD3 matching 8 bases. CDR3 protein: CALGELTPTSGGDTDKLIF. The CDR3 DNA reads as TGTGCTCTTGGGGAACTTACCCCTACGTCTGGGGGAGACACCGATAAACTCATCTTT.